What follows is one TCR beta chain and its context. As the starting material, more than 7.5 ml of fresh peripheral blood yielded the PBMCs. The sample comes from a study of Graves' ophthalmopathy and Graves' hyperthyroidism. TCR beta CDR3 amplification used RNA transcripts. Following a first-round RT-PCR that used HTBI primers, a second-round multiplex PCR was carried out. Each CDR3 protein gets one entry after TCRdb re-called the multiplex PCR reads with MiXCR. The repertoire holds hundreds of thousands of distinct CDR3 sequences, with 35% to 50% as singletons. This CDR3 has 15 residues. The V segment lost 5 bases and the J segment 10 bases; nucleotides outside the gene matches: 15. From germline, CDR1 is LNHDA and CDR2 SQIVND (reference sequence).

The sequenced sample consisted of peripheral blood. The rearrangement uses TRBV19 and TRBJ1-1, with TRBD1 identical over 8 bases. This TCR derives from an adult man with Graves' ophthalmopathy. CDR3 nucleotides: TGTGCCAGTAGTGACCAGGACAGGGATGTTTCGGTAGCTTTCTTT. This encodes CASSDQDRDVSVAFF.